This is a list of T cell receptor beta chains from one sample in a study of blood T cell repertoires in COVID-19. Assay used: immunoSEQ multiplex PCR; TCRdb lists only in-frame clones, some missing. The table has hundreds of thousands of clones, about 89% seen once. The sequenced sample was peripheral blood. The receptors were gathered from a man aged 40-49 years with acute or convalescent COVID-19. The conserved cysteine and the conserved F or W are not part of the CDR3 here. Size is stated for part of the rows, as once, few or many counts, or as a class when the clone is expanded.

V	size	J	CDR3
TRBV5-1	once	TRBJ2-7	ASSLGQGEDEQY
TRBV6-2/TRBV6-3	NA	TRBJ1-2	ASSERDRADYGYT
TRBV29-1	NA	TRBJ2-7	SVVKAGGVYEQY
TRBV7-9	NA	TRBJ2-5	ASSLGTGELETQY
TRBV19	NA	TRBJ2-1	ATKGLAGMNEQF
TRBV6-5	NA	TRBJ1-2	ASRLTGSEGYT
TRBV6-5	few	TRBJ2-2	ASVGDRRNTGELF
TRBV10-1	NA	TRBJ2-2	ASSVSQYTGELF
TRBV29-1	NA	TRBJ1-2	EAEGQGGGYT
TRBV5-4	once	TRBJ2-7	ASSRSGGARNHEQY
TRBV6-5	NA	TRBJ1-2	ASSGDYGYT
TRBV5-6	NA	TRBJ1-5	ASSYYTGEWNQPQH
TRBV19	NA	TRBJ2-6	ASVSSGANVLT